This T cell receptor (beta chain) was recorded in a study of graft-versus-host responses after intestinal transplantation. About the study: Recipients had multivisceral, liver-intestinal, or isolated intestinal transplants. Following induction with anti-thymocyte globulin, all recipients were given tacrolimus and steroids for around three years. General study findings and limits: HvG clone declines early post-transplant were associated with peak circulating GvH levels. GvH clones turned up in recipient marrow; some had shown up first in ileum or blood.

The V gene's germline CDR1 is SGHRS and CDR2 YFSETQ. The CDR3 covers 13 residues. The V gene end was trimmed by 5 bases and the J gene end by 3 bases; junction bases not matched to a gene: 4. Notes on this clone: Its antigen is unknown.

The data were produced by immunoSEQ multiplex PCR, yet TCRdb's version contains in-frame clones alone and is incomplete. The sample holds 96,000 or so clones, approximately 90% seen once. This receptor was identified in a human donor who received an intestinal transplant. The sample here was unstimulated CD4+ T cells sorted from spleen or lymph node cells, taken before intestinal transplant. The rearrangement links TRBV5-1 to TRBJ2-7, with 8 bases identical to TRBD1. The CDR3 loop reads CASRLGQGYEQYF. The DNA of the CDR3 is TGCGCCAGCAGATTAGGACAGGGCTACGAGCAGTACTTC.